The 14 T cell receptor beta chains listed next were all sequenced from one sample in a study of cytomegalovirus exposure and HLA in healthy donors. 13 Jbeta primers and 60 Vbeta primers were used for the PCR. Sequenced by immunoSEQ multiplex PCR; TCRdb stores in-frame clones only, minus some. The table shows fewer than 200,000 clones, with approximately 81% occurring only once. Specimen: PBMCs. The receptors were gathered from a male donor in good health and CMV-seronegative.

The gene calls are TRBV21-1 and TRBJ2-7; the table assigns TRBD1, which was not confirmed against the DNA. TRBV21-1 counts as a pseudogene. CDR3 length equals 15 residues. The CDR3 spells CASSKRQPLSYEQYF. As DNA, the CDR3 is TGTGCCAGCAGCAAAAGACAGCCCCTCTCCTACGAGCAGTACTTC.

A few counts support this clone. The chain has TRBV25-1 and TRBJ2-7; TRBD2 matches at 13 bases. This CDR3 has 15 amino acids. The germline gives CDR1 MGHDK, CDR2 SYGVNS. The ends lost 4 bases at V and 4 bases at J; junction bases unmatched: 4. CDR3 loop: CASSATTSGRYEQYF. In nucleotides, the CDR3 is TGTGCCAGCAGTGCTACGACTAGCGGGAGGTACGAGCAGTACTTC.

The rearrangement links TRBV4-2 to TRBJ2-1; D remains unclear. Germline-derived CDR1 and CDR2 are LGHNA and YNFKEQ. V gave up 6 bases and J gave up 7 bases, with 13 bases separating them. CDR3 size: 13 residues. In DNA form, the CDR3 reads TGTGCCAGCAGACCCTCCCCGAGGAATGAGCAGTTCTTC. This codes for CASRPSPRNEQFF.

The chain uses TRBV14 and TRBJ2-7, with a weak D call TRBD1 (5 bases). Per germline, CDR1 SGHDN and CDR2 FVKESK. Trimming stripped 1 base from V and 7 bases from J, with 14 bases between. The CDR3 has 14 residues. CDR3 DNA sequence: TGTGCCAGCAGCCAAGCGCAGGGTATAGGGGAGCAGTACTTC. It translates to CASSQAQGIGEQYF.

The chain couples TRBV20-1 to TRBJ2-1; D ambiguous. The CDR3 has 9 amino acids. The germline V and J ends were trimmed by 3 bases and 12 bases, with 6 bases remaining between them. CDR1 is DFQATT and CDR2 is SNEGSKA in the germline V gene (reference sequence). CDR3: CSASSPQFF. The CDR3 nucleotides read TGCAGTGCTAGCTCCCCGCAGTTCTTC.

The chain links TRBV11-2 to TRBJ2-2; 8 bases are shared with TRBD2. The V segment lost 3 bases and the J segment 2 bases; nucleotides outside the gene matches: 5. The germline gives CDR1 SGHAT, CDR2 FQNNGV. The CDR3 consists of 16 residues. The CDR3 spells CASSFERGRNTGELFF. CDR3 sequence (DNA): TGTGCCAGCAGCTTCGAGCGGGGGCGTAACACCGGGGAGCTGTTTTTT.

The rearrangement joins TRBV19 to TRBJ2-7; TRBD2 agrees at 12 bases. This CDR3 comprises 14 residues. The V gene's germline CDR1 is LNHDA and CDR2 SQIVND (reference sequence). V shed 6 bases and J 6 bases; nucleotides not matched to a gene: 6. CDR3: CASSRTSGAPEQYF. The DNA for the CDR3 is TGTGCCAGTAGCAGGACTAGCGGGGCTCCCGAGCAGTACTTC.

A word on this clone: At one end, the junction sequence differs from germline, possibly due to a read error. The V gene is TRBV7-9, the J gene TRBJ1-4; 9 bases map to TRBD1. CDR1 and CDR2 from the germline V gene are SEHNR and FQNEAQ (reference sequence). This CDR3 is built from 17 residues. The CDR3 DNA sequence: TGTTCCAGCAGCTTAGTTACAGGGGGCTGGAGTAATGAAAAACTGTTTTTT. This sequence encodes CSSSLVTGGWSNEKLFF.

Worth noting for this clone: A read error may account for a junction end that differs from germline. The CDR3 spells CASSLVGGGPYVQYF. CDR3 nucleotides: TGTGCCAGCAGCTTGGTGGGCGGGGGGCCGTACGTGCAGTACTTC. The chain links TRBV5-6 to TRBJ2-7; 8 bases are shared with TRBD2. The CDR3 has 15 amino acids. Germline CDR1 reads SGHDT; CDR2 reads YYEEEE.

The chain employs TRBV28 and TRBJ2-5; TRBD2 matches 10 bases. CDR1 is MDHEN, CDR2 SYDVKM, per germline. J lost 6 bases, V lost 5 bases, and 6 bases had no gene match. This CDR3 spans 14 amino acids. CDR3 sequence: CASSTSGEIQTQYF. The CDR3 nucleotides are TGTGCCAGCAGTACTAGCGGGGAGATACAGACCCAGTACTTC.

The J gene is TRBJ2-3, the V gene TRBV10-3; D is perhaps TRBD2 (7 bases). The germline V and J ends were trimmed by 2 bases and 5 bases, with 14 bases remaining between them. The CDR3 has 15 amino acids. Per the germline V gene, CDR1 is ENHRY and CDR2 is SYGVKD. The CDR3 DNA follows: TGTGCCATCAGTGAGCCTCGGGGGGCCCAAGATACGCAGTATTTT. As protein: CAISEPRGAQDTQYF.

V and J are TRBV11-2 and TRBJ1-6, with 10 bases aligning to TRBD1. The CDR3 is 14 amino acids. Germline V gene data show CDR1 as SGHAT and CDR2 as FQNNGV. V gave up 10 bases and J gave up 9 bases; unmatched junction bases: 9. CDR3 residues: CATQPGQGSSPLHF. The CDR3 DNA sequence: TGTGCCACCCAACCGGGACAGGGGTCTTCACCCCTCCACTTT.

This chain joins TRBV9 and TRBJ2-1, with 9 bases that match TRBD2. This CDR3 is 16 amino acids long. CDR1 SGDLS and CDR2 YYNGEE come from the germline V gene. V gave up 0 bases and J gave up 8 bases; unmatched junction bases: 9. The CDR3 loop reads CASSVVAGGPEDEQFF. CDR3 DNA: TGTGCCAGCAGCGTAGTGGCGGGGGGGCCTGAGGATGAGCAGTTCTTC.

The genes are TRBV28 and TRBJ2-7; 8 nucleotides match TRBD2. Germline loops: CDR1 MDHEN, CDR2 SYDVKM. This CDR3 is built from 16 residues. V lost 5 bases to trimming and J lost 4 bases; unmatched junction nucleotides: 13. CDR3 sequence: CASSPVQRGPVYEQYF. The CDR3 DNA reads as TGTGCCAGCAGTCCGGTGCAGCGGGGGCCTGTTTACGAGCAGTACTTC.